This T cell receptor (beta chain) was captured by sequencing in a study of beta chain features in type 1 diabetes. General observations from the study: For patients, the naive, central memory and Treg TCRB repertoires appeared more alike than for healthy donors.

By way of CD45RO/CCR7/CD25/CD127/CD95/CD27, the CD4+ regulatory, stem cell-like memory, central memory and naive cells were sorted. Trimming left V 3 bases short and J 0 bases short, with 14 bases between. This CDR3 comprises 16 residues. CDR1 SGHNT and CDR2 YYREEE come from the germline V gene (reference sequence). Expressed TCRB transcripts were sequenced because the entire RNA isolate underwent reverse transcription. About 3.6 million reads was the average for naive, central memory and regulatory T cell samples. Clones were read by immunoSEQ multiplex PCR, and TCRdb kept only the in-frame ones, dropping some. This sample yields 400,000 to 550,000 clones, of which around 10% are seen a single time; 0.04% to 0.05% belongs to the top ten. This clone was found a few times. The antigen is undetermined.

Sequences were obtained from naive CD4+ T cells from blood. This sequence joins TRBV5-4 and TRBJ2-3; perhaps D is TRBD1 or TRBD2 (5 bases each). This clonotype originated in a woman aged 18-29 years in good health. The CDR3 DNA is TGTGCCAGCAGCTGGGGACGGTTAACTAGCACAGATACGCAGTATTTT. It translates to CASSWGRLTSTDTQYF.